This is a list of T cell receptor beta chains from one sample in a study of cytomegalovirus exposure and HLA in healthy donors. Clones were sequenced by immunoSEQ multiplex PCR, and TCRdb holds only the in-frame ones, with some missing. The sample has approximately 180,000 clones; approximately 86% are singletons. Sequencing was carried out using PBMCs. Source of these receptors: a man aged 18-30 years in good health and CMV-seropositive. Each CDR3 is given with its conserved first and last residue. D genes are given only for firm matches. Size tells how often a clone was seen (once, few, many) or the class of an expanded clone, and some rows leave it out.

DNA	CDR3	V	J	D	size
TGTGCCAGCACCTCTCGGGAATCCTACAATGAGCAGTTCTTC	CASTSRESYNEQFF	TRBV7-2	TRBJ2-1	NA	once
TGTGCCACGGGACTAGCGGACTACAATGAGCAGTTCTTC	CATGLADYNEQFF	TRBV6-1	TRBJ2-1	TRBD2	few
TGTGCCAGCAGCTTAGTGCGGACTTGGTACACAGATACGCAGTATTTT	CASSLVRTWYTDTQYF	TRBV7-9	TRBJ2-3	NA	NA
TGCGCCAGCATGGCGGGAGGATCCGACAATGAGCAGTTCTTC	CASMAGGSDNEQFF	TRBV4-1	TRBJ2-1	TRBD2	NA
TGTGCCAGTTGGACAGGGGGTGTGAGGTCCTATAATTCACCCCTCCACTTT	CASWTGGVRSYNSPLHF	TRBV7-8	TRBJ1-6	TRBD1	NA
TGTGCCAGCAGTGCCGCCGGGACAGGGGGAAACGAGCAGTACTTC	CASSAAGTGGNEQYF	TRBV25-1	TRBJ2-7	TRBD1	NA
TGTGCCAGCAGCTTAGTCGGGCAGGGGGAAGGGATCTTC	CASSLVGQGEGIF	TRBV7-2	TRBJ2-1	TRBD1	NA
TGCGCCAGCAGCCCGGGGGAGATCCAAGAGACCCAGTACTTC	CASSPGEIQETQYF	TRBV5-1	TRBJ2-5	NA	NA
TGTGCCAGCAGTGTCGGCACAGATACGCAGTATTTT	CASSVGTDTQYF	TRBV11-3	TRBJ2-3	NA	NA
TGCGCCAGCAGCCAAGTTTGGGACAGGGCGGAGACCCAGTACTTC	CASSQVWDRAETQYF	TRBV4-1	TRBJ2-5	TRBD1	NA